This T cell receptor beta chain is drawn from a study of blood T cells in healthy people across ages. It was with a sample-barcoded 5' primer and a J-beta primer mix that a second PCR of roughly 7 to 12 cycles was run. From the 5' RACE reads, TCRdb called clonotypes with MiXCR, one entry per CDR3 protein. The sample gives around 1,600,000 distinct CDR3 sequences, roughly 43% of which show up once; around 4% is in the top ten. What was sequenced was blood. The clonotype was recovered from a young woman in good health.

The CDR3 bases are TGTGCCAGCAGCTTAAGCGGGGTCTACAATGAGCAGTACTTC. Translated, it gives CASSLSGVYNEQYF. The rearrangement links TRBV7-9 to TRBJ2-4, with TRBD2 identical over 7 bases. Germline lookup yields CDR1 SEHNR and CDR2 FQNEAQ (reference sequence). Losses at the gene ends were 2 bases for V and 13 bases for J; bases not matched to a gene: 11. The CDR3 extends over 14 amino acids.